This TCR beta chain stems from a study of blood T cell repertoires in COVID-19. At the level of the study: Donors in the United States, Italy and Spain gave samples during acute or convalescent COVID-19.

This clone occurred a few times. Original handling: Reference gene primers were amplified, and this amplification served to estimate nucleated cell counts. TCRdb's copy holds only in-frame clones and misses some; the assay was immunoSEQ multiplex PCR. The V and J calls and clone size were taken over from that table, and D and trimming were inferred from the DNA. The table shows about 240,000 clones, with over 80% occurring only once. The TCR was taken from a man aged 25 to 40 who had recovered from COVID-19. The sample consisted of peripheral blood.

The CDR3 sequence is CASSTGSNEQFF. CDR3 DNA: TGTGCCAGCAGCACCGGGAGCAATGAGCAGTTCTTC. The V gene is TRBV7-9, the J gene TRBJ2-1, with D perhaps matching TRBD2 (6 bases). The CDR3 runs to 12 residues. Germline CDR1 SEHNR, CDR2 FQNEAQ (reference sequence). The V gene lost 5 bases and the J gene lost 6 bases, with 8 bases spanning the gap.